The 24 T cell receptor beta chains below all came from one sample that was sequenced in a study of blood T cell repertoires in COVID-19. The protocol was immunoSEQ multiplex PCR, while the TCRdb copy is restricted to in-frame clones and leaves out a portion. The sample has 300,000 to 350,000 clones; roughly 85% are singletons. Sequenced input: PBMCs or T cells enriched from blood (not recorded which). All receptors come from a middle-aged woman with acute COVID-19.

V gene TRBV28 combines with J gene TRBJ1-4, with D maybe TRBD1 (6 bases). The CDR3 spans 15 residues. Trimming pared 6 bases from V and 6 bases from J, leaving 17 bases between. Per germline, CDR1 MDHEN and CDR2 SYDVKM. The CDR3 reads CASSPPGVLDEKLFF. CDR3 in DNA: TGTGCCAGCAGCCCCCCAGGGGTTTTGGATGAAAAACTGTTTTTT.

CDR3 region: CASSLDGGSYGYTF. CDR3 nucleotide sequence: TGTGCCAGCAGTTTAGATGGGGGGAGCTATGGCTACACCTTC. This sequence joins TRBV28 and TRBJ1-2, with D possibly TRBD1 on 5 matching bases. Trimming stripped 2 bases from V and 4 bases from J, with 11 bases between. The CDR3 is 14 amino acids. Germline values: CDR1 MDHEN, CDR2 SYDVKM.

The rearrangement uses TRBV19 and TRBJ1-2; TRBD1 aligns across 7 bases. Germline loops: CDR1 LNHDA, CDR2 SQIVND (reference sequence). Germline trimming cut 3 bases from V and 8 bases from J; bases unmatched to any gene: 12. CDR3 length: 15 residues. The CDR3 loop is CASSMSFGQALGYTF. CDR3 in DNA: TGTGCCAGTAGTATGAGTTTCGGACAGGCCCTGGGCTACACCTTC.

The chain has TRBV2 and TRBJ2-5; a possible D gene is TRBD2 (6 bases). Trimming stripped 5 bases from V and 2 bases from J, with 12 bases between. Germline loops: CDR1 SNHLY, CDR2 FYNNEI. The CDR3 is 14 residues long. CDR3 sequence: CASSRRGLQETQYF. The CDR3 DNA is TGTGCCAGCAGTCGACGGGGACTTCAAGAGACCCAGTACTTC.

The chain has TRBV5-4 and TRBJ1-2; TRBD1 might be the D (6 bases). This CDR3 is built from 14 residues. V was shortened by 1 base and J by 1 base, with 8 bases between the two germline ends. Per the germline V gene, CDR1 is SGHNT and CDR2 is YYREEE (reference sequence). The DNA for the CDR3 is TGTGCCAGCAGCTTGTCAGGGGTTAACTATGGCTACACCTTC. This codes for CASSLSGVNYGYTF.

In nucleotides, the CDR3 is TGTGCCAGTAGTCCGGGGGCCGGGGAGCTGTTTTTT. This encodes CASSPGAGELFF. V is TRBV19 and J is TRBJ2-2; a possible D gene is TRBD2 (6 bases). The CDR3 loop spans 12 amino acids. The germline gives CDR1 LNHDA, CDR2 SQIVND (reference sequence). The V gene lost 5 bases and the J gene lost 6 bases, with 7 bases spanning the gap.

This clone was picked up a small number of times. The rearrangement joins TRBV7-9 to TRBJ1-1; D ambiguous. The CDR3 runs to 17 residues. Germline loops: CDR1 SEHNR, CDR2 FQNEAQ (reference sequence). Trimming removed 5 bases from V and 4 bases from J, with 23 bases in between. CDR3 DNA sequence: TGTGCCAGCAGCGGAGGAACAAAGGAGTTTCGGGGCACTGAAGCTTTCTTT. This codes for CASSGGTKEFRGTEAFF.

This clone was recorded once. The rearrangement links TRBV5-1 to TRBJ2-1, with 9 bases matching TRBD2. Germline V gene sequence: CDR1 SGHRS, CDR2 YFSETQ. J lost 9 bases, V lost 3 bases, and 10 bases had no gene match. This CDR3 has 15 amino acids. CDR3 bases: TGCGCCAGCAGCTCCCGTAGCGGGAGATCTGGTGAGCAGTTCTTC. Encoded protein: CASSSRSGRSGEQFF.

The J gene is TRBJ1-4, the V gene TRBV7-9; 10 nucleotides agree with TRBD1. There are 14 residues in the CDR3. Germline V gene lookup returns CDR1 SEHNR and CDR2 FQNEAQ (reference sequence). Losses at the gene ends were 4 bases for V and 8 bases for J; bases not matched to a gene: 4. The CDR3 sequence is CASSSDRGREKLFF. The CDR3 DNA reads TGTGCCAGCAGCTCCGACAGGGGGCGGGAAAAACTGTTTTTT.

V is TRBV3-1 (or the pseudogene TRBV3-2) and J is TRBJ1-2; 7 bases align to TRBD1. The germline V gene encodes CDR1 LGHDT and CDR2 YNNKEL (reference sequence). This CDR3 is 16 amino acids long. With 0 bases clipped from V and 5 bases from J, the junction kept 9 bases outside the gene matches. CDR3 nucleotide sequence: TGTGCCAGCAGCCAAGACTTGAACAGGGGACAATATGGCTACACCTTC. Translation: CASSQDLNRGQYGYTF.

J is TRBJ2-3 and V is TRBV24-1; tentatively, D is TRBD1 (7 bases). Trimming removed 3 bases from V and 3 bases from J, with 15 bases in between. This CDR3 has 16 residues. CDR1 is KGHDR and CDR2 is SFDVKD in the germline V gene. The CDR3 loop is CATSDRGGGKTDTQYF. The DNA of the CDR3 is TGTGCCACCAGTGATCGAGGGGGCGGGAAGACAGATACGCAGTATTTT.

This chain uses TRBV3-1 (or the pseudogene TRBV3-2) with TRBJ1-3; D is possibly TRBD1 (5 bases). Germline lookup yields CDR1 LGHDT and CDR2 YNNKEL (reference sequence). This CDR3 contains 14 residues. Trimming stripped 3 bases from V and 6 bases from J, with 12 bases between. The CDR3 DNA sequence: TGTGCCAGCAGCCACAAGGGACTGGCAAACACCATATATTTT. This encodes CASSHKGLANTIYF.

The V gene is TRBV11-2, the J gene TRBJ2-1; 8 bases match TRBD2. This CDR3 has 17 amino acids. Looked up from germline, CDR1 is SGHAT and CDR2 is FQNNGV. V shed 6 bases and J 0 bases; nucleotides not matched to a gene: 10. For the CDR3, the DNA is TGTGCCAGCAGGCCCATAGCGGGAAGTCTCTCCTACAATGAGCAGTTCTTC. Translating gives CASRPIAGSLSYNEQFF.

As DNA, the CDR3 is TGTGCCAGCAGCCCCCGGTCGGGACTAGGGTTACGGGAGACCCAGTACTTC. As protein: CASSPRSGLGLRETQYF. The chain is built from TRBV7-2 and TRBJ2-5; 8 nucleotides match TRBD2. With V trimmed by 5 bases and J by 5 bases, 16 bases remained unmatched. This CDR3 is built from 17 residues. Germline V gene data show CDR1 as SGHTA and CDR2 as FQGNSA.

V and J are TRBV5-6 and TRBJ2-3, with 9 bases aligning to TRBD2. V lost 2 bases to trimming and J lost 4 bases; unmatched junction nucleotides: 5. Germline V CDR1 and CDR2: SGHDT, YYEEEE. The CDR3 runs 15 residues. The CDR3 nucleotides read TGTGCCAGCAGCTTTGATAGCGGGGGCTCAGATACGCAGTATTTT. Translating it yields CASSFDSGGSDTQYF. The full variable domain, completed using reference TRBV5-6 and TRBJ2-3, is DAGVTQSPTHLIKTRGQQVTLRCSPKSGHDTVSWYQQALGQGPQFIFQYYEEEERQRGNFPDRFSGHQFPNYSSELNVNALLLGDSALYLCASSFDSGGSDTQYFGPGTRLTVL.

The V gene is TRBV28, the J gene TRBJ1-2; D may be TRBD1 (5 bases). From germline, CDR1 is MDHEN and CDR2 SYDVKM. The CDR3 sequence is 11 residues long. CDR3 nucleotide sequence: TGTGCTATCTCAGGGTTAGGGGGCTACACCTTC. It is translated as CAISGLGGYTF.

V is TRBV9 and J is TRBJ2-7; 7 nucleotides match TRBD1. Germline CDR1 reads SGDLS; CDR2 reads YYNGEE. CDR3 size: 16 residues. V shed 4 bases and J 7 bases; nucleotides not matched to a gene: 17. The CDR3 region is CASSPRGTDSVREQYF. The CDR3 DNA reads TGTGCCAGCAGCCCGAGGGGGACAGATTCCGTGCGGGAGCAGTACTTC.

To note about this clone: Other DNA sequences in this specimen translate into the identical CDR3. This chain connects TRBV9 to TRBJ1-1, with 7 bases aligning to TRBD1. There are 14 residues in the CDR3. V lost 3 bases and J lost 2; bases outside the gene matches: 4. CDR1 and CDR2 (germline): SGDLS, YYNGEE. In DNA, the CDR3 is TGTGCCAGCAGCGCGGGACAGACAAACACTGAAGCTTTCTTT. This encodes CASSAGQTNTEAFF.

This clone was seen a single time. This CDR3 is CASSFGLVGTDTQYF. CDR3 sequence (DNA): TGTGCCAGCAGCTTCGGACTAGTAGGCACAGATACGCAGTATTTT. The chain combines TRBV7-3 with TRBJ2-3; TRBD2 aligns across 7 bases. Germline lookup yields CDR1 SGHTA and CDR2 FQGTGA. V shed 3 bases, J shed 1 base, and the junction held 4 bases outside the gene matches. The CDR3 contains 15 residues.

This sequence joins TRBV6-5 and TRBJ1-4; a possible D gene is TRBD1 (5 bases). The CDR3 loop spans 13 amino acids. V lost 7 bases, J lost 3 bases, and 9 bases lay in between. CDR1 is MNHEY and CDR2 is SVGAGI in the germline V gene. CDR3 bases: TGTGCCAGCACCCCACAGGCTAATGAAAAACTGTTTTTT. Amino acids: CASTPQANEKLFF.

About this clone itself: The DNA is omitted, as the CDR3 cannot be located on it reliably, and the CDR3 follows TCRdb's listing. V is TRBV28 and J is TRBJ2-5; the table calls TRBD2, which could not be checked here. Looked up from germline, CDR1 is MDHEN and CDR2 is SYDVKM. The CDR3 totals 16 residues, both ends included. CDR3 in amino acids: CASSSSLEGLAGTQYF.

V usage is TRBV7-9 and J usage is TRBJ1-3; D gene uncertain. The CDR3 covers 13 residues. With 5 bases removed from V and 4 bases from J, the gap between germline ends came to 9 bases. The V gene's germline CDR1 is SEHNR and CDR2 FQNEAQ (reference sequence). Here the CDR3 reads CASSAQQGNTIYF. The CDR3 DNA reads TGTGCCAGCAGCGCACAACAGGGAAACACCATATATTTT.

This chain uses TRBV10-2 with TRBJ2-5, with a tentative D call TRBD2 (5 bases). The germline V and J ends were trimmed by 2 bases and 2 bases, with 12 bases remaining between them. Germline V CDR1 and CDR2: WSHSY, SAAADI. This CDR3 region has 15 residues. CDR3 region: CASSERGLKQETQYF. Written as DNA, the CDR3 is TGCGCCAGCAGTGAGAGAGGACTTAAACAAGAGACCCAGTACTTC.

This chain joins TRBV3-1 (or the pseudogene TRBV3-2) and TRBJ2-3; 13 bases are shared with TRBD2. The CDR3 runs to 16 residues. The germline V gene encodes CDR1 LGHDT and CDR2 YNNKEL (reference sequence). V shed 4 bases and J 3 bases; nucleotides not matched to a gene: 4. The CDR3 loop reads CASSLRLAGGTDTQYF. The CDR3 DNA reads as TGTGCCAGCAGCCTTCGACTAGCGGGAGGAACAGATACGCAGTATTTT.